In this sample, the clone carrying this T cell receptor beta chain turned up once. TCR beta sequencing covered blood CD8+ and CD4+ T cells. Reverse transcription of 0.5 to 1 ug RNA was performed with random hexamers. Amplification of the TCR beta CDR3 was carried out by immunoSEQ multiplex PCR, which spanned a total of 54 Vbeta and 13 Jbeta segments. Each CDR3 protein gets one entry after TCRdb re-called the immunoSEQ multiplex PCR reads with MiXCR. The sample consists of 250,000 to 300,000 distinct CDR3 sequences, about 89% of them appearing once. This record belongs to a study of CD8 T cells in Susac syndrome. CDR1 and CDR2 from the germline V gene are SGHVS and FQNEAQ. The CDR3 extends over 16 amino acids. Trimming at V came to 2 bases and at J to 0 bases, leaving 5 bases not matched to a gene.

Material: CD8+ T cells from PBMCs. The genes are TRBV7-8 and TRBJ1-2, with 8 bases fitting TRBD1. The receptor's source is a human donor with multiple sclerosis. The CDR3 bases are TGTGCCAGCAGCTTAACCCCAGGGGGCTCTAACTATGGCTACACCTTC. Translating gives CASSLTPGGSNYGYTF.